Reported below is one TCR beta chain. Trimming removed 5 bases from V and 3 bases from J, with 14 bases in between. CDR3 length: 15 residues. The germline CDR1 and CDR2 sequences are PRHDT and FYEKMQ (reference sequence). Documented treatment: 15 to 20 received Ad26.COV2.S at low or high dose, single or two shots; 5 received placebo; per-sample allocation not given. Sampling was performed 63 days after the first vaccine or placebo injection. This sample was included in a study of Ad26.COV2.S vaccination and SARS-CoV-2 variants. Clones were sequenced by immunoSEQ multiplex PCR, and TCRdb holds only the in-frame ones, with some missing. The sample records hundreds of thousands of clones, 85% to 90% being singletons.

The sample consisted of peripheral blood, taken in a trial of Ad26.COV2.S vaccine versus placebo. This TCR derives from a person between 18 and 59 years old who received the Ad26.COV2.S COVID-19 vaccine or a placebo. The chain is built from TRBV13 and TRBJ1-5; TRBD1 is a possible D gene (6 bases). The CDR3 reads CASSRRTDHNQPQHF. The CDR3, as DNA: TGTGCCAGCAGCCGCCGGACAGACCACAATCAGCCCCAGCATTTT.